A single sample gave rise to the 29 T cell receptor beta chains below, sequenced in a study of shared clonotypes between healthy human individuals. Clones were sequenced by immunoSEQ multiplex PCR, and TCRdb holds only the in-frame ones, with some missing. The table lists some 1,400,000 clones, roughly 97% of them singletons. The sequenced sample consisted of naive CD4+ T cells sorted from blood. The subset denotes: CD45RA+ positively selected. These TCRs come from a man in his thirties or forties in good health.

The chain combines TRBV5-6 with TRBJ1-2, with TRBD1 matching over 10 bases. The CDR3 is made up of 13 amino acids. Germline CDR1 and CDR2: SGHDT and YYEEEE. With 5 bases clipped from V and 5 bases from J, the junction kept 3 bases outside the gene matches. Here the CDR3 DNA reads TGTGCCAGCAGGCAGGACAGGGGGTATGGCTACACCTTC. The encoded protein is CASRQDRGYGYTF.

The chain joins TRBV7-9 to TRBJ2-3; D assignment may be TRBD1 or TRBD2 (5 bases each). The CDR3 covers 11 residues. Trimming shortened V by 7 bases and J by 10 bases, and 12 bases separated the two germline ends. In germline, CDR1 is SEHNR, CDR2 FQNEAQ (reference sequence). DNA for the CDR3: TGTGCCAGCAACCTACTAGGGGCGCAGTATTTT. The encoded protein is CASNLLGAQYF.

The V and J genes are TRBV14 and TRBJ2-6, with a possible D match to TRBD1 (6 bases). Germline V gene lookup returns CDR1 SGHDN and CDR2 FVKESK. The germline V and J ends were trimmed by 2 bases and 2 bases, with 7 bases remaining between them. The CDR3 covers 15 residues. DNA of the CDR3: TGTGCCAGCAGCCAAACAGGGACTGGGGCCAACGTCCTGACTTTC. This sequence encodes CASSQTGTGANVLTF.

This chain uses TRBV5-5 with TRBJ2-7, with 9 bases identical to TRBD1. The CDR3 loop spans 20 amino acids. The germline CDR1 and CDR2 sequences are SGHKS and YYEKEE (reference sequence). Losses at the gene ends were 2 bases for V and 1 base for J; bases not matched to a gene: 19. For the CDR3, the DNA is TGTGCCAGCAGCTTCGTGCCCAACAGGGGGCGGCCCGTAACATCCTACGAGCAGTACTTC. Amino acid sequence: CASSFVPNRGRPVTSYEQYF.

This clone was detected once. The V call is TRBV7-2, the J call TRBJ2-2, with 15 positions matching TRBD2. V lost 5 bases to trimming and J lost 1 base; unmatched junction nucleotides: 5. The CDR3 length is 18 residues. The germline V gene encodes CDR1 SGHTA and CDR2 FQGNSA. The CDR3 sequence: CASSPRTSGRGNTGELFF. DNA for the CDR3: TGTGCCAGCAGCCCAAGGACTAGCGGGAGGGGGAACACCGGGGAGCTGTTTTTT.

The chain uses TRBV19 and TRBJ2-7, with 8 positions matching TRBD1. V gave up 5 bases and J gave up 6 bases; unmatched junction bases: 3. Germline values: CDR1 LNHDA, CDR2 SQIVND (reference sequence). The length of the CDR3 is 12 residues. The chain's CDR3 is CASSQTGGEQYF. The CDR3 bases are TGTGCCAGTAGTCAAACAGGGGGCGAGCAGTACTTC.

J is TRBJ1-1 and V is TRBV11-3; 10 bases are a match to TRBD1. Germline V gene data show CDR1 as SGHNT and CDR2 as YENEEA. The CDR3 totals 16 residues. Losses at the gene ends were 1 base for V and 5 bases for J; bases not matched to a gene: 7. The CDR3 DNA is TGTGCCAGCAGCTTAGGCGGGGACAGGGGAGGGACTGAAGCTTTCTTT. Translation gives CASSLGGDRGGTEAFF.

V is TRBV5-6 and J is TRBJ2-3, with 7 bases aligning to TRBD1. Germline trimming cut 1 base from V and 3 bases from J; bases unmatched to any gene: 5. CDR1 is SGHDT, CDR2 YYEEEE, per germline. The length of the CDR3 is 15 residues. In DNA, the CDR3 is TGTGCCAGCAGCTTGACCCCGACAGGGACAGATACGCAGTATTTT. This gives the protein CASSLTPTGTDTQYF.

J is TRBJ2-1 and V is TRBV5-1; the match to TRBD2 covers 9 bases. Germline CDR1 is SGHRS and CDR2 is YFSETQ. V was pared by 4 bases and J by 4 bases, with 6 bases of the junction left unmatched. The CDR3 has 15 amino acids. CDR3 amino acids: CASSPGLAPYNEQFF. The CDR3 DNA is TGCGCCAGCAGCCCTGGACTAGCGCCGTACAATGAGCAGTTCTTC.

A note on this clone: This CDR3 is also generated by other DNA sequences in the sample. The chain combines TRBV18 with TRBJ1-2; a possible D gene is TRBD1 (5 bases). Germline assignment: CDR1 KGHSH and CDR2 LQKENI. The length of the CDR3 is 12 residues. V was shortened by 6 bases and J by 8 bases, with 13 bases between the two germline ends. The CDR3 DNA follows: TGTGCCAGCTCCCCTCAGGGAGGGGGCTACACCTTC. Its translation: CASSPQGGGYTF.

This chain uses TRBV18 with TRBJ2-7; 15 bases agree with TRBD2. Germline V CDR1 and CDR2: KGHSH, LQKENI. The CDR3 extends over 16 amino acids. V trimming: 2 bases; J trimming: 9 bases; junction bases outside the gene matches: 8. CDR3 sequence: CASSPGTSGRFDRQYF. CDR3 sequence (DNA): TGTGCCAGCTCACCAGGGACTAGCGGGAGGTTCGACAGGCAGTACTTC.

CDR3 residues: CASQYRGSGSYEQYF. The CDR3 DNA reads TGTGCCAGCCAATACCGGGGATCGGGCTCCTACGAGCAGTACTTC. V gene TRBV11-2 combines with J gene TRBJ2-7; D is perhaps TRBD2 (5 bases). The germline V gene has CDR1 SGHAT and CDR2 FQNNGV. CDR3 length: 15 residues. The V end lost 8 bases, the J end lost 0 bases, and 17 bases lay between the germline ends.

This clone was counted a single time. The chain recombines TRBV10-3 with TRBJ2-5; 14 bases are a match to TRBD2. The J segment lost 5 bases and the V segment lost 6 bases, leaving 2 bases of the junction unmatched. CDR3 length: 14 residues. Germline values: CDR1 ENHRY, CDR2 SYGVKD. CDR3 in amino acids: CAISRLAGGETQYF. The CDR3, as DNA: TGTGCCATCAGCAGACTAGCGGGAGGGGAGACCCAGTACTTC.

Points on this clone: Distinct nucleotide sequences in the sample also encode this CDR3. The J gene is TRBJ1-5, the V gene TRBV5-1; D is ambiguous. Trimming stripped 0 bases from V and 3 bases from J, with 4 bases between. The CDR3 contains 13 residues. The germline V gene encodes CDR1 SGHRS and CDR2 YFSETQ. The CDR3 sequence: CASSLEPNQPQHF. The CDR3 nucleotides read TGCGCCAGCAGCTTGGAACCCAATCAGCCCCAGCATTTT.

The chain employs TRBV18 and TRBJ2-1, with a possible D match to TRBD2 (5 bases). V was cut by 6 bases and J by 0 bases, with 12 bases left in between. The germline V gene encodes CDR1 KGHSH and CDR2 LQKENI. This CDR3 is 15 amino acids long. CDR3 loop: CASSGSVSSYNEQFF. In DNA, the CDR3 is TGTGCCAGCTCCGGTAGCGTAAGCTCCTACAATGAGCAGTTCTTC. Together with reference TRBV18 and TRBJ2-1, the CDR3 gives the full variable domain: NAGVMQNPRHLVRRRGQEARLRCSPMKGHSHVYWYRQLPEEGLKFMVYLQKENIIDESGMPKERFSAEFPKEGPSILRIQQVVRGDSAAYFCASSGSVSSYNEQFFGPGTRLTVL.

The chain carries TRBV10-1 and TRBJ2-3, with 7 bases aligning to TRBD2. The ends lost 5 bases at V and 1 base at J; junction bases unmatched: 9. This CDR3 is 16 amino acids long. CDR1 WNHNN and CDR2 SYGVQD come from the germline V gene (reference sequence). The CDR3 bases are TGCGCCAGCAGTTCCGGACTAGTCGAAGGCACAGATACGCAGTATTTT. Protein: CASSSGLVEGTDTQYF.

The V call is TRBV6-1, the J call TRBJ2-7; 8 nucleotides align to TRBD2. CDR1 MNHNS and CDR2 SASEGT come from the germline V gene. The CDR3 runs to 14 residues. V shed 7 bases, J shed 3 bases, and the junction held 8 bases outside the gene matches. CDR3 DNA sequence: TGTGCCAGCACCTCCCTAGCGGGCCTCTACGAGCAGTACTTC. Translated: CASTSLAGLYEQYF.

The chain carries TRBV28 and TRBJ2-7; D might be TRBD2 (5 bases). This CDR3 has 14 amino acids. CDR1 and CDR2 from the germline V gene are MDHEN and SYDVKM. V was trimmed by 7 bases and J by 0 bases, leaving 13 bases between them. CDR3 loop: CASNPAGLSYEQYF. DNA for the CDR3: TGTGCCAGCAACCCCGCGGGCCTCTCCTACGAGCAGTACTTC.

The chain combines TRBV7-2 with TRBJ2-2; D call uncertain. The CDR3 length is 13 residues. CDR1 is SGHTA and CDR2 is FQGNSA in the germline V gene. V lost 5 bases to trimming and J lost 6 bases, with 10 bases between them. In DNA, the CDR3 is TGTGCCAGCAGCGGTATCGTAGCCGGGGAGCTGTTTTTT. Protein sequence: CASSGIVAGELFF.

Remarks on this clone: Other DNA sequences in this specimen translate into the identical CDR3. The chain employs TRBV9 and TRBJ2-5, with D perhaps matching TRBD1 or TRBD2 (5 bases each). V lost 2 bases to trimming and J lost 4 bases, with 9 bases between them. The CDR3 spans 13 residues. Germline V lookup: CDR1 SGDLS, CDR2 YYNGEE. This CDR3 is CASSVGVLETQYF. CDR3 DNA sequence: TGTGCCAGCAGCGTGGGGGTTCTAGAGACCCAGTACTTC.

Regarding this clone: This sample also contains other DNA sequences that code for the same CDR3. The chain joins TRBV2 to TRBJ2-2; TRBD1 agrees at 7 bases. The J segment lost 5 bases and the V segment lost 5 bases, leaving 5 bases of the junction unmatched. There are 14 residues in the CDR3. Germline CDR1 SNHLY, CDR2 FYNNEI. The CDR3 coding sequence is TGTGCCAGCAGTCGGGACAGAGGGACCGGGGAGCTGTTTTTT. As protein: CASSRDRGTGELFF. Filled out from reference TRBV2 and TRBJ2-2, the complete variable domain reads EPEVTQTPSHQVTQMGQEVILRCVPISNHLYFYWYRQILGQKVEFLVSFYNNEISEKSEIFDDQFSVERPDGSNFTLKIRSTKLEDSAMYFCASSRDRGTGELFFGEGSRLTVL.

A note on this clone: Different DNA sequences within this sample yield the same CDR3. The genes are TRBV9 and TRBJ2-7, with a possible D match to TRBD2 (6 bases). The ends were cut back, 0 bases at V and 0 bases at J, with 10 bases in the middle. This CDR3 is built from 15 residues. Germline V lookup: CDR1 SGDLS, CDR2 YYNGEE. The CDR3 DNA sequence: TGTGCCAGCAGCGTAGAAGCGGGTAGCTCCTACGAGCAGTACTTC. Its protein is CASSVEAGSSYEQYF.

The chain recombines TRBV28 with TRBJ2-7; D gene ambiguous. Per germline, CDR1 MDHEN and CDR2 SYDVKM. This CDR3 has 13 residues. The V gene lost 1 base and the J gene lost 4 bases, with 8 bases spanning the gap. The CDR3: CASSLSLQYEQYF. DNA of the CDR3: TGTGCCAGCAGTTTATCGCTCCAATACGAGCAGTACTTC.

Comment on this clone: Other DNA sequences in this sample translate to the same CDR3. V gene TRBV7-7 combines with J gene TRBJ2-3; TRBD2 agrees at 9 bases. The CDR3 spans 15 residues. The J segment lost 4 bases and the V segment lost 1 base, leaving 3 bases of the junction unmatched. CDR1 and CDR2 (germline): SSHAT, FNYEAQ (reference sequence). In nucleotides, the CDR3 is TGTGCCAGCAGCTTAGGGCTAGCGGGGTCAGATACGCAGTATTTT. It codes for CASSLGLAGSDTQYF.

V and J are TRBV5-1 and TRBJ2-1; 12 nucleotides line up with TRBD2. CDR1 and CDR2 (germline): SGHRS, YFSETQ. Trimming cost V 4 bases and J 8 bases; bases outside gene matches: 10. This CDR3 has 16 amino acids. This CDR3 is CASSVLTSGSIHEQFF. CDR3 sequence (DNA): TGCGCCAGCAGCGTGTTGACTAGCGGGAGTATCCATGAGCAGTTCTTC.

The chain is built from TRBV28 and TRBJ2-5, with D possibly being TRBD1 (6 bases). CDR1 is MDHEN and CDR2 is SYDVKM in the germline V gene. The CDR3 is 14 amino acids. Between the trimmed V and J ends, which lost 4 bases and 2 bases, there was a span of 11 bases. The CDR3 spells CASSSPQGQETQYF. CDR3 sequence (DNA): TGTGCCAGCAGTTCCCCCCAGGGGCAAGAGACCCAGTACTTC.

The chain employs TRBV10-3 and TRBJ2-3; 7 bases agree with TRBD1. Germline V gene lookup returns CDR1 ENHRY and CDR2 SYGVKD. V shed 10 bases, J shed 2 bases, and the junction held 6 bases outside the gene matches. CDR3 length: 13 residues. The CDR3 loop reads CATTGSPTDTQYF. In DNA form, the CDR3 reads TGTGCCACGACAGGGTCACCCACAGATACGCAGTATTTT.

This rearrangement joins TRBV5-4 to TRBJ2-7, with D perhaps assigned TRBD1 or TRBD2 (5 bases each). This CDR3 has 14 residues. Germline V gene sequence: CDR1 SGHNT, CDR2 YYREEE (reference sequence). V lost 4 bases and J 3 bases, leaving 14 bases between the germline ends. CDR3 sequence: CASSGDGAFYEQYF. The DNA of the CDR3 is TGTGCCAGCAGCGGGGACGGAGCCTTCTACGAGCAGTACTTC. The full variable domain, its missing parts supplied by reference TRBV5-4 and TRBJ2-7, is ETGVTQSPTHLIKTRGQQVTLRCSSQSGHNTVSWYQQALGQGPQFIFQYYREEENGRGNFPPRFSGLQFPNYSSELNVNALELDDSALYLCASSGDGAFYEQYFGPGTRLTVT.

The chain links TRBV28 to TRBJ2-7; the match to TRBD2 covers 7 bases. J was trimmed by 1 base and V by 7 bases; bases with no gene match: 16. The germline V gene has CDR1 MDHEN and CDR2 SYDVKM. This CDR3 region has 17 residues. The CDR3 nucleotides are TGTGCCAGCATCCCCTGGGGGAGGTCTAGCGGTTCCTACGAGCAGTACTTC. It encodes CASIPWGRSSGSYEQYF.